The entry below gives a single T cell receptor beta chain sequence along with its context. This sample is drawn from a study of blood T cell repertoires in COVID-19. Measured with immunoSEQ multiplex PCR; TCRdb has only the in-frame clones, and not every one. The sample contains 35,000 or so clones, 89% of which appear only once. Trimming took 5 bases from V and 4 from J, leaving 8 bases between them. Germline lookup yields CDR1 MNHEY and CDR2 SVGEGT. CDR3 size: 12 residues. The chain links TRBV6-2 or TRBV6-3 to TRBJ1-2; D unclear. The sequence was obtained from a human donor in a cohort sampled during active COVID-19. The sample taken for sequencing was peripheral blood. This CDR3 is CASSNGVYGYTF. The CDR3 coding sequence is TGTGCCAGCAGTAACGGGGTCTATGGCTACACCTTC.